This entry describes one T cell receptor (beta chain). Which antigen it targets is not known. There are no base qualities to consult, and no much larger clone falls within one base. High-throughput TCR beta sequencing profiled peripheral blood CD8+ and CD4+ T cells from healthy donors, Susac syndrome patients and multiple sclerosis patients. The healthy donors served as controls matched for age and sex. Bulk CD8+ and CD4+ T cells were purified by magnetic negative isolation, whereas CD8+ TEMRA cells were enriched by FACS. Blood was collected in EDTA tubes and processed within 24 hours, with PBMCs isolated through density gradient centrifugation. PBMCs intended for TCR sequencing were frozen in liquid nitrogen and were later thawed in a 37 degrees C water bath. The sorted or isolated CD4+, CD8+ and CD8+ TEMRA cells had a purity of 90% or higher. These data originate in a study of CD8 T cells in Susac syndrome (dated by TCRdb to the late 2010s). A note on the overall study: Whether CD8+ T cell activation and differentiation in Susac syndrome was antigen driven was tested using repertoire sequencing. Overall study outcomes, separate from this receptor: The TCR sequencing and HLA analysis was acknowledged to have included a relatively small number of individuals.

RNA was extracted using the RNeasy kit, and roughly 0.45 to 1 microgram was reverse transcribed with random hexamers. The immunoSEQ multiplex PCR assay, covering 54 Vbeta and 13 Jbeta segments, was used to amplify TCR beta CDR3 regions. PCR amplification bias was corrected using a synthetic template baseline for primer optimization and computational correction. Concerning the study's data processing: Reads were annotated to V, D and J genes per IMGT and analyzed with immunoSEQ Analyzer, keeping only productive sequences. Clonality was computed as one minus Shannon entropy normalized by log2 of the number of productive unique sequences. Public and private clones were assessed among the 100 most prevalent clones of each patient and control. Clones were defined as Susac-specific if absent from the healthy and MS cohorts, from around 1,000 published viral clones and from other ImmuneACCESS disease sequences. The public reads were reanalyzed by TCRdb: fastp trimming at Q25, MiXCR alignment, in-frame beta chains only. For every CDR3 protein sequence, its rows merge into one entry that carries the most common genes and DNA. The V and J calls shown here were made by TCRdb, not taken from the authors' results. The sample records roughly 180,000 distinct CDR3 sequences, around 96% of which are singletons. The ten top clones hold 0.1% of the sample.

Based on the germline V gene, the CDR1 and CDR2 sequences are LGHNA and YSLEER. The V and J ends are trimmed by 1 base and 6 bases, leaving 18 bases between them. The CDR3 runs 16 residues from the cysteine to the phenylalanine. CDR3 DNA is the only sequence kept; it has 48 bases, read in frame from the first base. The sequence came from a human donor in good health. Recombination connected TRBV4-3 to TRBJ1-2; the D gene is perhaps TRBD1, from 5 matching bases. Material: CD4+ T cells from PBMCs. The CDR3 region has the sequence CASSQARWAQGDGYTF. The sequenced DNA is TGCGCCAGCAGCCAAGCACGATGGGCCCAGGGAGATGGCTACACCTTC.